A few counts support the clone carrying this TCR beta chain. As for time point: pre-treatment sample, taken before nivolumab and TIL therapy. Tumor tissue came from excised metastases, mostly pleural nodules or supraclavicular lymph nodes. The V gene's germline CDR1 is SGHNT and CDR2 YYREEE (reference sequence). The CDR3 sequence is 15 residues long. The V gene end was trimmed by 4 bases and the J gene end by 9 bases; junction bases not matched to a gene: 10. The immunoSEQ assay was v3. The data were produced by immunoSEQ multiplex PCR, yet TCRdb's version contains in-frame clones alone and is incomplete. The data contain just over 25,000 clones, 55% to 80% of them singletons. These data come from a study of TIL therapy for anti-PD-1-resistant metastatic lung cancer.

This clonotype was obtained from a person aged 25 to 85 with non-small cell lung cancer. J is TRBJ1-6 and V is TRBV5-4; 7 bases are shared with TRBD1. The source material was tumor tissue, sampled at baseline. The CDR3 sequence is CASSQRQGGISPLHF. CDR3 coding DNA: TGTGCCAGCAGCCAAAGACAGGGTGGGATTTCACCCCTCCACTTT.